The rows below give T cell receptor beta chains drawn from one sample of a study of blood T cell repertoires in COVID-19. Some clones are missing from TCRdb's copy, which holds only in-frame ones; the method was immunoSEQ multiplex PCR. The profile shows 200,000 to 250,000 clones, around 87% of them singletons. The specimen sequenced was peripheral blood. These receptors were taken from a woman between 45 and 65 years old with COVID-19, enrolled during active disease. Both conserved end residues are part of each CDR3. Each record gives: D gene, V gene, J gene, clone size, CDR3 protein, CDR3 DNA. The D gene is left open where the match is weak. Size is omitted from some rows. Given values are once, few, many or a class for expanded clones.

D gene: -; V gene: TRBV6-1; J gene: TRBJ2-7; clone size: -; CDR3 protein: CASSDRSRGGYEQYF; CDR3 DNA: TGTGCCAGCAGTGATCGATCCAGGGGTGGGTACGAGCAGTACTTC
D gene: -; V gene: TRBV4-1; J gene: TRBJ2-1; clone size: once; CDR3 protein: CASSQEGSGLLVDKQFF; CDR3 DNA: TGCGCCAGCAGCCAAGAGGGGTCGGGGTTGTTGGTCGACAAGCAGTTCTTC
D gene: TRBD1; V gene: TRBV5-1; J gene: TRBJ1-1; clone size: -; CDR3 protein: CASSPIPGTGSTEAFF; CDR3 DNA: TGCGCCAGCAGCCCTATACCTGGGACAGGTTCCACTGAAGCTTTCTTT
D gene: -; V gene: TRBV9; J gene: TRBJ2-3; clone size: -; CDR3 protein: CASSPPPSSRTQYF; CDR3 DNA: TGTGCCAGCAGCCCCCCCCCGAGCTCCCGGACGCAGTATTTT
D gene: -; V gene: TRBV18; J gene: TRBJ2-5; clone size: -; CDR3 protein: CASSPSGIIETQYF; CDR3 DNA: TGTGCCAGCTCACCGAGCGGAATTATAGAGACCCAGTACTTC
D gene: -; V gene: TRBV27; J gene: TRBJ1-5; clone size: few; CDR3 protein: CASSPRAVGGAYSNQPQHF; CDR3 DNA: TGTGCCAGCAGTCCCAGGGCAGTCGGAGGGGCATATAGCAATCAGCCCCAGCATTTT
D gene: TRBD1; V gene: TRBV29-1; J gene: TRBJ1-1; clone size: -; CDR3 protein: CSASGTASLFEAFF; CDR3 DNA: TGCAGCGCTTCCGGGACAGCCTCGTTATTCGAAGCTTTCTTT
D gene: -; V gene: TRBV7-2; J gene: TRBJ1-3; clone size: -; CDR3 protein: CASSPDRNGNTIYF; CDR3 DNA: TGTGCCAGCAGCCCTGACAGGAATGGAAACACCATATATTTT
D gene: -; V gene: TRBV27; J gene: TRBJ1-6; clone size: -; CDR3 protein: CASSQGIESPLHF; CDR3 DNA: TGTGCCAGCAGCCAGGGGATTGAATCACCCCTCCACTTT
D gene: TRBD1; V gene: TRBV5-1; J gene: TRBJ1-6; clone size: -; CDR3 protein: CASSMRQGPASPLHF; CDR3 DNA: TGCGCCAGCAGCATGAGACAGGGTCCGGCGTCACCCCTCCACTTT
D gene: -; V gene: TRBV12-3/TRBV12-4; J gene: TRBJ1-2; clone size: -; CDR3 protein: CASSLGRTYGYTF; CDR3 DNA: TGTGCCAGCAGTTTAGGGAGGACCTATGGCTACACCTTC
D gene: TRBD1; V gene: TRBV7-8; J gene: TRBJ2-2; clone size: -; CDR3 protein: CASSQARGPGELFF; CDR3 DNA: TGTGCCAGCAGCCAGGCCAGGGGGCCCGGGGAGCTGTTTTTT
D gene: -; V gene: TRBV19; J gene: TRBJ2-2; clone size: -; CDR3 protein: CASTGAGELFF; CDR3 DNA: TGTGCCAGTACGGGGGCCGGGGAGCTGTTTTTT
D gene: TRBD1; V gene: TRBV7-9; J gene: TRBJ1-4; clone size: -; CDR3 protein: CASSPTGVTNEKLFF; CDR3 DNA: TGTGCCAGCAGCCCGACAGGGGTAACTAATGAAAAACTGTTTTTT
D gene: -; V gene: TRBV3-1/TRBV3-2; J gene: TRBJ2-5; clone size: -; CDR3 protein: CASSQSGGLTARETQYF; CDR3 DNA: TGTGCCAGCAGCCAATCCGGGGGACTCACGGCCCGGGAGACCCAGTACTTC
D gene: -; V gene: TRBV19; J gene: TRBJ1-2; clone size: -; CDR3 protein: CASSIALNYGYTF; CDR3 DNA: TGTGCCAGTAGTATTGCGCTTAACTATGGCTACACCTTC
D gene: -; V gene: TRBV28; J gene: TRBJ1-1; clone size: -; CDR3 protein: CASRPGGSTEAFF; CDR3 DNA: TGTGCCAGCAGACCCGGGGGATCCACTGAAGCTTTCTTT
D gene: -; V gene: TRBV30; J gene: TRBJ1-2; clone size: -; CDR3 protein: CAWSRQLNYGYTF; CDR3 DNA: TGTGCCTGGAGCCGACAGCTTAACTATGGCTACACCTTC
D gene: TRBD1; V gene: TRBV6-2/TRBV6-3; J gene: TRBJ2-2; clone size: once; CDR3 protein: CASSGTGRTGELFF; CDR3 DNA: TGTGCCAGCAGTGGGACAGGTCGTACCGGGGAGCTGTTTTTT
D gene: TRBD1; V gene: TRBV10-2; J gene: TRBJ2-1; clone size: -; CDR3 protein: CASSEGTGGPFPEFF; CDR3 DNA: TGCGCCAGCAGTGAGGGGACAGGGGGCCCGTTTCCCGAGTTCTTC
D gene: -; V gene: TRBV9; J gene: TRBJ1-1; clone size: -; CDR3 protein: CASSVGLSNTEAFF; CDR3 DNA: TGTGCCAGCAGCGTAGGCCTATCGAACACTGAAGCTTTCTTT
D gene: -; V gene: TRBV27; J gene: TRBJ1-2; clone size: -; CDR3 protein: CASSSLGGAYTF; CDR3 DNA: TGTGCCAGCAGTTCCCTAGGTGGAGCCTACACCTTC
D gene: TRBD1; V gene: TRBV7-2; J gene: TRBJ1-5; clone size: few; CDR3 protein: CASSYTGGSNQPQHF; CDR3 DNA: TGTGCCAGCAGCTATACAGGGGGTAGCAATCAGCCCCAGCATTTT
D gene: -; V gene: TRBV29-1; J gene: TRBJ1-3; clone size: few; CDR3 protein: CSVLGGRGNTIYF; CDR3 DNA: TGCAGCGTGCTGGGAGGTCGTGGAAACACCATATATTTT
D gene: TRBD1; V gene: TRBV7-9; J gene: TRBJ1-2; clone size: -; CDR3 protein: CASSPTGGEGYTF; CDR3 DNA: TGTGCCAGCAGCCCAACAGGGGGTGAAGGCTACACCTTC
D gene: TRBD1; V gene: TRBV5-1; J gene: TRBJ1-1; clone size: once; CDR3 protein: CASSFGGQGRTTEAFF; CDR3 DNA: TGCGCCAGCAGTTTTGGGGGACAGGGGAGGACAACTGAAGCTTTCTTT
D gene: -; V gene: TRBV25-1; J gene: TRBJ1-6; clone size: once; CDR3 protein: CASSEVRSNSPLHF; CDR3 DNA: TGTGCCAGCAGTGAAGTCAGGTCCAATTCACCCCTCCACTTT
D gene: -; V gene: TRBV12-3/TRBV12-4; J gene: TRBJ2-1; clone size: -; CDR3 protein: CASSLGSNEQFF; CDR3 DNA: TGTGCCAGCAGTTTAGGGAGTAATGAGCAGTTCTTC
D gene: -; V gene: TRBV19; J gene: TRBJ2-4; clone size: -; CDR3 protein: CASSITGSGNIQYF; CDR3 DNA: TGTGCCAGTAGTATAACAGGGAGTGGAAACATTCAGTACTTC
D gene: -; V gene: TRBV11-3; J gene: TRBJ1-1; clone size: few; CDR3 protein: CASSARVIEDTEAFF; CDR3 DNA: TGTGCCAGCAGCGCTAGAGTTATAGAGGACACTGAAGCTTTCTTT
D gene: TRBD2; V gene: TRBV5-1; J gene: TRBJ2-1; clone size: -; CDR3 protein: CASSPGLAGEPYNEQFF; CDR3 DNA: TGCGCCAGCAGTCCGGGACTAGCGGGGGAACCCTACAATGAGCAGTTCTTC
D gene: -; V gene: TRBV5-1; J gene: TRBJ2-5; clone size: -; CDR3 protein: CASSYTGQETQYF; CDR3 DNA: TGCGCCAGCAGCTACACAGGTCAGGAGACCCAGTACTTC
D gene: -; V gene: TRBV7-8; J gene: TRBJ1-1; clone size: few; CDR3 protein: CASSPRPLGGNTEAFF; CDR3 DNA: TGTGCCAGCAGCCCAAGGCCGCTGGGGGGGAACACTGAAGCTTTCTTT
D gene: TRBD2; V gene: TRBV5-4; J gene: TRBJ2-5; clone size: few; CDR3 protein: CASSIPGGGETQYF; CDR3 DNA: TGTGCCAGCAGCATACCGGGAGGGGGAGAGACCCAGTACTTC
D gene: -; V gene: TRBV9; J gene: TRBJ2-1; clone size: -; CDR3 protein: CASSVRQETYNEQFF; CDR3 DNA: TGTGCCAGCAGCGTACGACAGGAGACCTACAATGAGCAGTTCTTC
D gene: TRBD1; V gene: TRBV9; J gene: TRBJ2-7; clone size: -; CDR3 protein: CASSVEQGEYEQYF; CDR3 DNA: TGTGCCAGCAGCGTAGAACAGGGGGAATACGAGCAGTACTTC
D gene: TRBD2; V gene: TRBV2; J gene: TRBJ2-7; clone size: few; CDR3 protein: CASRGGDYEQYF; CDR3 DNA: TGTGCCAGCAGGGGGGGGGACTACGAGCAGTACTTC
D gene: -; V gene: TRBV27; J gene: TRBJ2-3; clone size: -; CDR3 protein: CASRIGGTDTQYF; CDR3 DNA: TGTGCCAGCAGAATCGGGGGCACAGATACGCAGTATTTT
D gene: TRBD1; V gene: TRBV2; J gene: TRBJ2-3; clone size: -; CDR3 protein: CASRTDRGRTDTQYF; CDR3 DNA: TGTGCCAGCCGAACCGACAGGGGACGCACAGATACGCAGTATTTT
D gene: -; V gene: TRBV5-4; J gene: TRBJ1-2; clone size: -; CDR3 protein: CASRSTANYGYTF; CDR3 DNA: TGTGCCAGCAGGTCGACAGCTAACTATGGCTACACCTTC
D gene: -; V gene: TRBV15; J gene: TRBJ2-7; clone size: -; CDR3 protein: CATSRYPRGDYEQYF; CDR3 DNA: TGTGCCACCAGCAGATACCCACGGGGAGATTACGAGCAGTACTTC
D gene: -; V gene: TRBV18; J gene: TRBJ2-7; clone size: once; CDR3 protein: CASSPARGITYEQYF; CDR3 DNA: TGTGCCAGCTCACCCGCACGGGGGATTACCTACGAGCAGTACTTC
D gene: -; V gene: TRBV7-9; J gene: TRBJ1-1; clone size: -; CDR3 protein: CASSPDRPQNTEAFF; CDR3 DNA: TGTGCCAGCAGCCCTGACAGACCCCAGAACACTGAAGCTTTCTTT
D gene: -; V gene: TRBV5-4; J gene: TRBJ1-3; clone size: -; CDR3 protein: CASSLRGLSGNTIYF; CDR3 DNA: TGTGCCAGCAGCTTGAGGGGACTCTCTGGAAACACCATATATTTT
D gene: -; V gene: TRBV7-6; J gene: TRBJ1-1; clone size: few; CDR3 protein: CASSLGLAKNTEAFF; CDR3 DNA: TGTGCCAGCAGCTTAGGCTTGGCCAAGAACACTGAAGCTTTCTTT
D gene: -; V gene: TRBV2; J gene: TRBJ1-4; clone size: -; CDR3 protein: CASSENPRGRANEKLFF; CDR3 DNA: TGTGCCAGCAGTGAGAACCCCAGGGGAAGGGCTAATGAAAAACTGTTTTTT
D gene: -; V gene: TRBV2; J gene: TRBJ1-1; clone size: -; CDR3 protein: CASSLRVIGTEAFF; CDR3 DNA: TGTGCCAGCAGCCTCAGGGTAATAGGCACTGAAGCTTTCTTT
D gene: TRBD2; V gene: TRBV13; J gene: TRBJ2-3; clone size: once; CDR3 protein: CASSDRTSGDAQYF; CDR3 DNA: TGTGCCAGCAGCGACCGCACTAGCGGGGACGCGCAGTATTTT
D gene: -; V gene: TRBV27; J gene: TRBJ1-2; clone size: -; CDR3 protein: CASRGLLGTAYGYTF; CDR3 DNA: TGTGCCAGCAGGGGACTACTCGGGACGGCCTATGGCTACACCTTC
D gene: TRBD1; V gene: TRBV6-5; J gene: TRBJ1-5; clone size: -; CDR3 protein: CASRPTGVQPQHF; CDR3 DNA: TGTGCCAGCAGGCCGACAGGGGTTCAGCCCCAGCATTTT